This TCR beta chain stems from a study of T-cell memory formation after mild COVID-19. TCRdb called the 5' RACE reads again in MiXCR, with one record for every CDR3 protein. Among about 260,000 distinct CDR3 sequences listed, under 8.5% were seen once. Findings and limits, study-wide: A subset of responding clones appeared in pre-infection memory, suggesting cross-reactive memory joined. CD4+ clones that contracted lay mainly in CM and EM; CD8+ ones lay in EMRA. Balance between CD4 and CD8 was seen in clones contracting day 15 to 85, and a CD4+ lean was seen in later expanders.

Remarks on this clonotype: Its antigen is unidentified.

The sample was PBMCs or a T cell subset sorted from them (not recorded which). This TCR was sampled from a man younger than 30 who had mild COVID-19 (a few samples of this study predate the infection). Cell type and time point are not known.

CDR3 amino acids: CASSSGKLSPYGYTF. CDR3 DNA sequence: TGCGCCAGCAGCTCGGGGAAGTTGAGCCCCTATGGCTACACCTTC. The chain links TRBV5-1 to TRBJ1-2; D unresolved. Germline loops: CDR1 SGHRS, CDR2 YFSETQ. The CDR3 spans 15 residues. V was pared by 3 bases and J by 4 bases, with 16 bases between.